A selection of T cell receptor beta chains follows, all from one sample in a study of CD8 T cells in Susac syndrome. TCRdb independently ran MiXCR on the immunoSEQ multiplex PCR reads; one entry per CDR3 protein. The repertoire consists of fewer than 300,000 distinct CDR3 sequences, with roughly 81% occurring once and the leading ten covering about 0.11%. Source material: CD8+ T cells from PBMCs. These receptors came from a human donor with multiple sclerosis. Both conserved end residues are part of each CDR3. A D gene is named only where the DNA matches it firmly. Part of the rows lack a size; the others show once, few, many or a class for expanded clones.

d_gene	v_gene	j_gene	abundance	CDR3aa	CDR3nt
TRBD2	TRBV15	TRBJ2-7	.	CATSRGTSGAYEQYF	TGTGCCACCAGCAGAGGGACTAGCGGAGCCTACGAGCAGTACTTC
TRBD1	TRBV7-9	TRBJ1-6	.	CASSTMDRGASPLHF	TGTGCCAGCAGCACTATGGACAGGGGGGCTTCACCCCTCCACTTT
.	TRBV4-1	TRBJ1-6	once	CASSQVNGRGGSPLHF	TGCGCCAGCAGCCAAGTCAACGGGAGGGGCGGTTCACCCCTCCACTTT
.	TRBV3-1	TRBJ2-1	.	CASSQVYDEQFF	TGTGCCAGCAGCCAAGTGTACGATGAGCAGTTCTTC
.	TRBV9	TRBJ2-5	.	CASSASAGETQYF	TGTGCCAGCAGCGCGTCGGCTGGGGAGACCCAGTACTTC
.	TRBV7-9	TRBJ2-7	.	CASGQTGRYEQYF	TGTGCCAGCGGACAGACAGGGAGGTATGAGCAGTACTTC
.	TRBV28	TRBJ1-5	once	CASSPRTDSNQPQHF	TGTGCCAGCAGTCCCAGGACGGATAGCAATCAGCCCCAGCATTTT
.	TRBV6-1	TRBJ2-1	.	CASSLDRRDGEQFF	TGTGCCAGCAGTTTGGACAGGAGGGATGGTGAGCAGTTCTTC
.	TRBV20-1	TRBJ2-3	.	CSARDQRTRTDTQYF	TGCAGTGCCAGAGATCAGCGAACCCGCACAGATACGCAGTATTTT
.	TRBV7-9	TRBJ1-5	.	CASSNLVDQPQHF	TGTGCCAGCAGCAACCTGGTTGATCAGCCCCAGCATTTT
.	TRBV28	TRBJ2-3	once	CASSWSSATSTDTQYF	TGTGCCAGCAGTTGGTCTAGCGCCACTAGCACAGATACGCAGTATTTT
.	TRBV6-1	TRBJ2-2	.	CASFKALSRDSSTGELFF	TGTGCCAGCTTTAAGGCCTTGTCGCGGGACAGCAGCACCGGGGAGCTGTTTTTT
TRBD2	TRBV11-3	TRBJ2-5	once	CASTSPAGAWETQYF	TGTGCCAGCACCTCCCCCGCGGGAGCATGGGAGACCCAGTACTTC
.	TRBV19	TRBJ2-1	.	CASSQGLRRNEQFF	TGTGCCAGTAGTCAGGGGCTGAGGCGCAATGAGCAGTTCTTC
.	TRBV7-9	TRBJ2-2	.	CASSLLLGEDTGELFF	TGTGCCAGCAGCCTTCTACTCGGAGAGGACACCGGGGAGCTGTTTTTT
.	TRBV5-1	TRBJ1-1	.	CASSLVGGRGMDTEAFF	TGCGCCAGCAGCTTGGTCGGGGGCAGGGGAATGGACACTGAAGCTTTCTTT
.	TRBV20-1	TRBJ1-2	.	CSAAPGGTNYGYTF	TGCAGTGCTGCCCCGGGGGGGACTAACTATGGCTACACCTTC
.	TRBV27	TRBJ1-1	.	CASRFGVLAFF	TGTGCCAGCAGATTTGGGGTACTGGCTTTCTTT
TRBD1	TRBV27	TRBJ1-4	.	CASSARTGHDEKLFF	TGTGCCAGCAGTGCCAGGACAGGGCATGATGAAAAACTGTTTTTT
TRBD2	TRBV7-6	TRBJ2-2	few	CASSERTSGSTGELFF	TGTGCCAGCAGCGAGCGGACTAGCGGGAGTACCGGGGAGCTGTTTTTT
TRBD1	TRBV30	TRBJ2-3	.	CAWSDRGWEDTQYF	TGTGCCTGGAGTGACAGGGGATGGGAAGATACGCAGTATTTT
TRBD2	TRBV28	TRBJ2-1	.	CASRPGTSLYNEQFF	TGTGCCAGCAGACCCGGGACTAGTCTCTACAATGAGCAGTTCTTC
.	TRBV7-9	TRBJ1-4	.	CASSLDEKLFF	TGTGCCAGCAGCTTAGACGAAAAACTGTTTTTT
.	TRBV28	TRBJ2-4	.	CASSLYSTGDKNIQYF	TGTGCCAGCAGTTTGTACTCCACGGGGGACAAAAACATTCAGTACTTC
.	TRBV12-3/TRBV12-4	TRBJ2-7	.	CASIKVGGYEQYF	TGTGCCAGCATTAAGGTGGGAGGTTACGAGCAGTACTTC
.	TRBV27	TRBJ2-1	.	CASSLGAIPRYNEQFF	TGTGCCAGCAGTTTAGGGGCGATCCCCCGGTACAATGAGCAGTTCTTC
.	TRBV2	TRBJ2-2	.	CASSLRQNTGELFF	TGTGCCAGCAGCTTAAGACAGAACACCGGGGAGCTGTTTTTT
.	TRBV7-2	TRBJ2-3	few	CASSPTGGRTDTQYF	TGTGCCAGCAGCCCCACCGGGGGGCGCACAGATACGCAGTATTTT
.	TRBV3-1	TRBJ2-7	.	CASSQGSGGYEQYF	TGTGCCAGCAGCCAAGGGTCTGGAGGCTACGAGCAGTACTTC
TRBD1	TRBV15	TRBJ1-1	.	CATSTSTGTRTEAFF	TGTGCCACCAGCACCTCGACAGGGACGCGCACTGAAGCTTTCTTT
.	TRBV29-1	TRBJ2-2	.	CSVEQAGRVTGELFF	TGCAGCGTTGAACAGGCAGGGCGCGTCACCGGGGAGCTGTTTTTT